This TCR beta chain derives from a study of OX40 agonist ivuxolimab in advanced cancers. Study summary: Averaging around 60 years in age, with a range of 23 to 79, the cohort was 65% to 85% male. The study reported partial responses in three patients: one hepatocellular carcinoma, two cutaneous melanoma.

TCRdb's copy holds only in-frame clones and misses some; the assay was immunoSEQ multiplex PCR. The table lists about 49,000 clones, just under 95% of them singletons. This CDR3 region has 14 residues. Germline V lookup: CDR1 MNHNS, CDR2 SASEGT. The V and J ends lost 3 bases and 3 bases respectively, with 12 bases between them. Study observations and caveats: With doses of 0.1-3.0 mg/kg, partial responders showed among the lowest clonal expansion. Also showing low normalized T-cell clonal expansion were some of the nonresponders.

Regarding this clone: The target antigen is unknown.

J is TRBJ2-7 and V is TRBV6-1; D is unclear. The origin of this receptor is an adult with an advanced solid tumor such as melanoma, head and neck, liver or kidney cancer. Sample: CD4+ or CD8+ T cells sorted from blood, taken in a trial of the OX40 agonist ivuxolimab. This chain's CDR3 is CASSEPPSGYEQYF. The CDR3 DNA sequence: TGTGCCAGCAGTGAGCCCCCCTCAGGCTACGAGCAGTACTTC.